Below are 11 T cell receptor beta chains sequenced from a single sample in a study of blood T cells in healthy people across ages. With a J-beta primer mix and a sample-barcoded 5' primer, a second PCR ran about 7 to 12 cycles. One entry per CDR3 protein results from TCRdb running MiXCR on the 5' RACE reads. The table shows hundreds of thousands of distinct CDR3 sequences, with roughly 45% occurring only once. The sequencing input was blood. The receptors stem from a woman in her sixties or seventies in good health.

Regarding this clonotype: A junction end diverges from the germline sequence, so it may reflect a read error. This chain connects TRBV24-1 to TRBJ2-5; TRBD1 matches 8 bases. The germline gives CDR1 KGHDR, CDR2 SFDVKD. CDR3 length: 14 residues. The CDR3 sequence: CAASDLGQGGTQYF. The CDR3 region has the DNA TGTGCCGCCAGTGATCTCGGACAGGGAGGGACCCAGTACTTC.

To note about this clonotype: A read error may account for a junction end that differs from germline. CDR3 nucleotides: TGTGCCAACAGTTACGGGGACAGTGGACCGGGGCAGTTCTTC. Translating it yields CANSYGDSGPGQFF. V is TRBV6-6 and J is TRBJ2-1; 7 bases are shared with TRBD1. Germline lookup yields CDR1 MNHNY and CDR2 SVGAGI (reference sequence). This CDR3 has 14 amino acids.

There are many counts of this clonotype. The chain couples TRBV7-2 to TRBJ2-3; D is unclear. Trimming cost V 1 base and J 4 bases, with 3 bases left between them. The CDR3 consists of 12 residues. Looked up from germline, CDR1 is SGHTA and CDR2 is FQGNSA. The chain's CDR3 is CASSLDADTQYF. DNA of the CDR3: TGTGCCAGCAGCTTAGACGCAGATACGCAGTATTTT.

The chain joins TRBV20-1 to TRBJ2-3; 12 positions match TRBD2. Germline loops: CDR1 DFQATT, CDR2 SNEGSKA (reference sequence). J was trimmed by 1 base and V by 1 base; bases with no gene match: 3. The CDR3 has 16 amino acids. The CDR3 coding sequence is TGCAGTGCTAGAGGGACTAGCGGGGTGGGCACAGATACGCAGTATTTT. Translating gives CSARGTSGVGTDTQYF.

There are many counts of this clonotype. Germline is not matched at one junction end, which may reflect a read error. The gene calls are TRBV13 and TRBJ2-7; a possible D gene is TRBD1 (6 bases). CDR1 PRHDT and CDR2 FYEKMQ come from the germline V gene (reference sequence). The CDR3 loop spans 13 amino acids. The CDR3 DNA is TGTGCCAGCACCTTAAACAGGGCCTACGAGCAGTACTTC. Its translation: CASTLNRAYEQYF.

This clonotype was seen at least ten times. V usage is TRBV29-1 and J usage is TRBJ1-2; D remains unclear. V was pared by 7 bases and J by 8 bases, with 17 bases between. This CDR3 has 12 residues. In germline, CDR1 is SQVTM, CDR2 ANQGSEA. The DNA for the CDR3 is TGCAGCGCCGGCATCACTAGTATCGGCTACACCTTC. Translating it yields CSAGITSIGYTF.

This clonotype has a count of ten or more. The chain combines TRBV27 with TRBJ2-7; 7 positions match TRBD2. The J segment lost 2 bases and the V segment lost 3 bases, leaving 7 bases of the junction unmatched. Looked up from germline, CDR1 is MNHEY and CDR2 is SMNVEV (reference sequence). The CDR3 extends over 15 amino acids. The CDR3 here is CASSFEGGSAYEQYF. As DNA, the CDR3 is TGTGCCAGCAGTTTTGAGGGCGGGAGTGCCTACGAGCAGTACTTC.

The chain combines TRBV29-1 with TRBJ2-7, with 7 bases fitting TRBD1. Germline CDR1 and CDR2: SQVTM and ANQGSEA. Germline trimming cut 8 bases from V and 2 bases from J; bases unmatched to any gene: 9. The CDR3 totals 13 residues. This CDR3 is CSPEDRSPYEQYF. For the CDR3, the DNA is TGCAGCCCCGAGGACAGGTCTCCCTACGAGCAGTACTTC.

This clonotype was seen only a few times. The chain recombines TRBV9 with TRBJ1-5, with a tentative D call TRBD1 (5 bases). The V gene's germline CDR1 is SGDLS and CDR2 YYNGEE. V was clipped by 7 bases and J by 2 bases, with 13 bases between them. The CDR3 length is 14 residues. CDR3 DNA: TGTGCCAGCGGAGGGACCGCTGGCAATCAGCCCCAGCATTTT. Its translation: CASGGTAGNQPQHF.

The rearrangement joins TRBV7-3 to TRBJ2-7, with 7 bases identical to TRBD1. J lost 2 bases, V lost 4 bases, and 5 bases had no gene match. The CDR3 spans 14 residues. Looked up from germline, CDR1 is SGHTA and CDR2 is FQGTGA. Here the CDR3 reads CASSSGQYPYEQYF. The DNA for the CDR3 is TGTGCCAGCAGCTCGGGACAGTACCCCTACGAGCAGTACTTC.

The V gene is TRBV20-1, the J gene TRBJ2-1; D gene uncertain. V lost 7 bases to trimming and J lost 0 bases, with 19 bases between them. Germline values: CDR1 DFQATT, CDR2 SNEGSKA (reference sequence). The CDR3 covers 16 residues. The chain's CDR3 is CSGGQRGYSSYNEQFF. Here the CDR3 DNA reads TGCAGTGGGGGTCAAAGAGGTTATAGCTCCTACAATGAGCAGTTCTTC.